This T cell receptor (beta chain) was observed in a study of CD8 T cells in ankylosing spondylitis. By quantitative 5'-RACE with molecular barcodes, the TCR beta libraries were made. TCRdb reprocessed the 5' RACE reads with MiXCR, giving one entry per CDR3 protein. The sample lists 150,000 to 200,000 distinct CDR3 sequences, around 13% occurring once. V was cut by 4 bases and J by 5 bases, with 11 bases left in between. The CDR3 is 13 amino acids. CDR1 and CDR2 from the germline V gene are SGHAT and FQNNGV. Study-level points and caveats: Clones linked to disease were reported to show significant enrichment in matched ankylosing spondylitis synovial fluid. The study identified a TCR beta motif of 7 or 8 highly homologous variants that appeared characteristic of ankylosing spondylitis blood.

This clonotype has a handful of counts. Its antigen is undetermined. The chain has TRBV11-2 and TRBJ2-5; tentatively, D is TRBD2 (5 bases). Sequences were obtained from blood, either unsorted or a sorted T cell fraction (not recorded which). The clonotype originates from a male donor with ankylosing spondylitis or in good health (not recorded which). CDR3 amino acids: CASSYYSGETQYF. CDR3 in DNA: TGTGCCAGCAGCTACTATTCGGGGGAGACCCAGTACTTC.